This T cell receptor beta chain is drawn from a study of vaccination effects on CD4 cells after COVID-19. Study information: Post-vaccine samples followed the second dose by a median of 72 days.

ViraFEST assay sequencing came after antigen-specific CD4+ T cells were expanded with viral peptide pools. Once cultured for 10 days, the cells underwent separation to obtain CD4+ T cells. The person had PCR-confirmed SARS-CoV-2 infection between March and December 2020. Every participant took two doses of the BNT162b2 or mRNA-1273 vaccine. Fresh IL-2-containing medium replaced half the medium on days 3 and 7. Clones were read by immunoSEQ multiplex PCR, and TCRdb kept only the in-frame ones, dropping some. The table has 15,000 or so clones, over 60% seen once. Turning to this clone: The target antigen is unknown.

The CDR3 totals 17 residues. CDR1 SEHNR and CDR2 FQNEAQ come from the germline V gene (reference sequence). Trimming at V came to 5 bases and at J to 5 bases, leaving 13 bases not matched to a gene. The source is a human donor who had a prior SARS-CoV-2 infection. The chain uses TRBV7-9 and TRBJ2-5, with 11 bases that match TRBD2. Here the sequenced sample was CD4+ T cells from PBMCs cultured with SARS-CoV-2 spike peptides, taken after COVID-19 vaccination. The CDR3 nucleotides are TGTGCCAGCAGCCGTACTACTAGCGGGAGAAGGGGGGAGACCCAGTACTTC. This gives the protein CASSRTTSGRRGETQYF. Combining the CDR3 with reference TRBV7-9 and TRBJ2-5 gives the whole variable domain DTGVSQNPRHKITKRGQNVTFRCDPISEHNRLYWYRQTLGQGPEFLTYFQNEAQLEKSRLLSDRFSAERPKGSFSTLEIQRTEQGDSAMYLCASSRTTSGRRGETQYFGPGTRLLVL.